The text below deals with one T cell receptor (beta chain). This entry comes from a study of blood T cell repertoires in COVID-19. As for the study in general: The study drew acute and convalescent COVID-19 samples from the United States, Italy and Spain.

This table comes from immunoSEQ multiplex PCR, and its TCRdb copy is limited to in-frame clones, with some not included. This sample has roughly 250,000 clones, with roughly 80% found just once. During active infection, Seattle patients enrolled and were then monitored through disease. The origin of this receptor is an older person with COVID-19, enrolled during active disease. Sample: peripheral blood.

The CDR3 sequence is CASNPSVLNTEAFF. DNA for the CDR3: TGTGCCAGCAACCCTTCGGTATTAAACACTGAAGCTTTCTTT. This chain connects TRBV5-7 to TRBJ1-1; D remains unclear. TRBV5-7 carries the ORF label, with uncertain function. Trimming pared 6 bases from V and 2 bases from J, leaving 14 bases between. The CDR3 covers 14 residues.